This TCR beta chain was identified in a study of cytomegalovirus exposure and HLA in healthy donors. Healthy bone marrow donors formed the donor group. When sampled, the donors appeared nominally healthy, though they likely had unrecorded immune exposures. The CDR3 length is 15 residues. Germline V lookup: CDR1 MNHEY, CDR2 SMNVEV (reference sequence). The V gene end was trimmed by 2 bases and the J gene end by 2 bases; junction bases not matched to a gene: 2. As to this clone: No antigen is known for it.

It was with 60 Vbeta and 13 Jbeta primers that the PCR ran. Sequenced by immunoSEQ multiplex PCR; TCRdb stores in-frame clones only, minus some. The sample yields 210,000 or so clones, 83% seen once. Study results and limitations: In a later analysis, V- and J-gene trimming of beta chains associated with a DCLRE1C missense variant, replicated independently.

V and J are TRBV27 and TRBJ1-2; 10 nucleotides align to TRBD1. The sample consisted of PBMCs. The TCR was taken from a girl aged 10 to 17 in good health and CMV-seronegative. In nucleotides, the CDR3 is TGTGCCAGCAGTTTAAGGACAGGGGGAAACTATGGCTACACCTTC. Translation: CASSLRTGGNYGYTF.